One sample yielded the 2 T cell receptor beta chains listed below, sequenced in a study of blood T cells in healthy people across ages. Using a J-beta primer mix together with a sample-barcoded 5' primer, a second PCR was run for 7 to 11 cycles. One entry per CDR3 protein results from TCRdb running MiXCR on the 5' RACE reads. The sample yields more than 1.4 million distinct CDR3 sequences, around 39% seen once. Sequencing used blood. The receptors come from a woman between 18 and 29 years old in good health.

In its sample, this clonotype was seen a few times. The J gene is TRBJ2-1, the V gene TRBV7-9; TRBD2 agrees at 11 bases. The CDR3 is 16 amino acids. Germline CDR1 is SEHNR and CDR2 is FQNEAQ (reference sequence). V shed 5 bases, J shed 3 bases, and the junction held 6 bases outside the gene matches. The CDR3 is CASSVRLAGHYNEQFF. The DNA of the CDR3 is TGTGCCAGCAGCGTCCGACTAGCGGGGCACTACAATGAGCAGTTCTTC.

The CDR3 is CASSLGPGTSGYNEQYF. CDR3 DNA: TGCGCCAGCAGCTTGGGTCCCGGGACTAGCGGGTACAATGAGCAGTACTTC. V usage is TRBV5-1 and J usage is TRBJ2-1, with TRBD2 identical over 12 bases. The better agreement between TRBJ2-7 and the DNA end casts doubt on the J call. This CDR3 contains 17 residues. Looked up from germline, CDR1 is SGHRS and CDR2 is YFSETQ.